A selection of T cell receptor beta chains follows, all from one sample in a study of shared clonotypes between healthy human individuals. Produced via immunoSEQ multiplex PCR; TCRdb's table is partial and in-frame only. Of around 1.4 million clones listed, 98% are singletons. Sequenced: naive CD4+ T cells sorted from blood. These TCRs come from a man aged 30-40 years in good health. Each CDR3 is given with its conserved first and last residue. A D gene is named only where the DNA matches it firmly. Only some rows state a clone size, as once, few, many or a class for expanded clones.

>12|TRBD1|NA|TRBV28|TRBJ1-2
TGTGCCAGCAGTGGGACAGGCTATGGCTACACCTTC
CASSGTGYGYTF
>14|TRBD2|NA|TRBV27|TRBJ2-3
TGTGCCAGTGCCTCCGGGACTAGACTTAATACGCAGTATTTT
CASASGTRLNTQYF
>15|NA|NA|TRBV11-2|TRBJ2-7
TGTGCCAGCAGGTCTTACCGGGACAAAATCTACGAGCAGTACTTC
CASRSYRDKIYEQYF
>12|NA|NA|TRBV19|TRBJ2-1
TGTGCCAGTAGTATACAGCCTAATGAGCAGTTCTTC
CASSIQPNEQFF
>14|TRBD1|NA|TRBV5-1|TRBJ2-3
TGCGCCAGCAGCTTGACAGGGGTAACAGATACGCAGTATTTT
CASSLTGVTDTQYF
>15|TRBD1|once|TRBV6-1|TRBJ1-4
TGTGCCAGCAGTGAATTTGGGACAGGGAACGAAAAACTGTTTTTT
CASSEFGTGNEKLFF
>12|NA|NA|TRBV18|TRBJ2-7
TGTGCCAGCTCACCGGGTGGTTACGAGCAGTACTTC
CASSPGGYEQYF
>17|NA|NA|TRBV5-4|TRBJ1-2
TGTGCCAGCAGCGGATTGACAGTTGGGGGCACTTTGGATGGCTACACCTTC
CASSGLTVGGTLDGYTF
>18|TRBD2|NA|TRBV7-9|TRBJ2-1
TGTGCCAGCAGTCGTAACCCATTAGCGGGAGTCCTCTACAATGAGCAGTTCTTC
CASSRNPLAGVLYNEQFF
>15|NA|NA|TRBV6-1|TRBJ2-3
TGTGCCAGCACCAGCCTAGGGGTGAGGGCAGATACGCAGTATTTT
CASTSLGVRADTQYF
>15|NA|NA|TRBV5-1|TRBJ1-5
TGCGCCAGCAGCGCGCAGGGGATCGGGGATCAGCCCCAGCATTTT
CASSAQGIGDQPQHF
>13|NA|NA|TRBV5-4|TRBJ1-2
TGTGCCAGCAGCTTGACAGGTTTTATGGCTAACACCTTC
CASSLTGFMANTF
>13|TRBD2|NA|TRBV2|TRBJ2-1
TGTGCCAGAGGGACTAGCGGGATGGATGAGCAGTTCTTC
CARGTSGMDEQFF
>15|NA|NA|TRBV7-2|TRBJ1-5
TGTGCCAGCAGCTTAGCAGGGAGGAGCAATCAGCCCCAGCATTTT
CASSLAGRSNQPQHF
>15|NA|NA|TRBV6-6|TRBJ2-7
TGTGCCAGCAGGCCTCAGGGACTTGCTTTCTACGAGCAGTACTTC
CASRPQGLAFYEQYF
>16|NA|NA|TRBV7-6|TRBJ2-2
TGTGCCAGCAGCTTAGGGCAGGGTCGTGGCACCGGGGAGCTGTTTTTT
CASSLGQGRGTGELFF
>14|NA|NA|TRBV29-1|TRBJ2-1
TGCAGCCTCTGGAGGCACAGCTCCTACAATGAGCAGTTCTTC
CSLWRHSSYNEQFF
>16|TRBD2|NA|TRBV7-9|TRBJ2-2
TGTGCCAGCAGCTCGCCTAGCGGGAGTATCGCCGGGGAGCTGTTTTTT
CASSSPSGSIAGELFF
>14|NA|NA|TRBV30|TRBJ1-2
TGTGCCTGGAGGGGGCAACCCTTTAACTATGGCTACACCTTC
CAWRGQPFNYGYTF
>17|TRBD1|NA|TRBV27|TRBJ2-4
TGTGCCAGCCGGCGCCCTCAAAACAGGGGAATCGGGAACATTCAGTACTTC
CASRRPQNRGIGNIQYF
>16|TRBD2|NA|TRBV25-1|TRBJ2-3
TGTGCCAGCAGTTCCCCGGGGGGGCGGGGCACAGATACGCAGTATTTT
CASSSPGGRGTDTQYF
>15|NA|NA|TRBV27|TRBJ1-1
TGTGCCAGCACCCCCCGAGAGGGTAGCGGCACTGAAGCTTTCTTT
CASTPREGSGTEAFF
>14|NA|NA|TRBV4-2|TRBJ2-3
TGTGCCAGCAGCCAAGAGCTGTCGGAAAATACGCAGTATTTT
CASSQELSENTQYF
>16|TRBD2|NA|TRBV7-3|TRBJ2-2
TGTGCCAGCAGCTCGTATGGGACTAGCGGCCCTTGGGAGCTGTTTTTT
CASSSYGTSGPWELFF
>14|NA|NA|TRBV2|TRBJ2-3
TGTGCCAGCAGGTTCCTATCTAGCACAGATACGCAGTATTTT
CASRFLSSTDTQYF
>15|NA|NA|TRBV2|TRBJ2-4
TGTGCCAGCCTAAGGGCAGGGTTAACCAAAAACATTCAGTACTTC
CASLRAGLTKNIQYF
>15|TRBD2|NA|TRBV18|TRBJ2-1
TGTGCCAGCTCATTCGGGACTAGCGGGAGCAATGAGCAGTTCTTC
CASSFGTSGSNEQFF